The rows below give T cell receptor beta chains drawn from one sample of a study of CD8 T cells in Susac syndrome. TCRdb independently ran MiXCR on the immunoSEQ multiplex PCR reads; one entry per CDR3 protein. The table has 130,000 to 150,000 distinct CDR3 sequences, nearly 97% seen once. The sequenced sample was CD4+ T cells from PBMCs. The receptor source for this set is a human donor with Susac syndrome. Each CDR3 is given with its conserved first and last residue. D genes are given only for firm matches. Not all rows give a size; the values are once, few, many and, for expanded clones, a class.

V gene	D gene	J gene	clone size	CDR3 DNA	CDR3 protein
TRBV29-1	.	TRBJ1-1	.	TGCAGCTCCCGAGACAGTGAAGCTTTCTTT	CSSRDSEAFF
TRBV5-4	.	TRBJ1-2	.	TGTGCCAGCAGCTTGACAGCAAACTATGGCTACACCTTC	CASSLTANYGYTF
TRBV18	.	TRBJ1-1	.	TGTGCCAGCTCACTCGGGGGGAAGACTGAAGCTTTCTTT	CASSLGGKTEAFF
TRBV20-1	TRBD2	TRBJ2-1	.	TGCAGTGCTGGACCGACTAGCGGGGGGGCCCGGGAGCAGTTCTTC	CSAGPTSGGAREQFF
TRBV14	.	TRBJ1-2	.	TGTGCCAGCAGCCCGGGTCCTTACCCCGATGGCTACACCTTC	CASSPGPYPDGYTF
TRBV7-2	.	TRBJ2-5	.	TGTGCCAGCAGCTTAGGGGGTTGGAGAGAGACCCAGTACTTC	CASSLGGWRETQYF
TRBV12-3/TRBV12-4	.	TRBJ1-2	.	TGTGCCAGCAGTTTCGGGGAGGTGGTAAATGGCTACACCTTC	CASSFGEVVNGYTF
TRBV20-1	.	TRBJ2-1	once	TGCAGTGCTAGAGGGAATCCGATGAAGAGCTCCTACAATGAGCAGTTCTTC	CSARGNPMKSSYNEQFF
TRBV29-1	.	TRBJ2-5	.	TGCAGCGCGGAAATAGTGGAGACCCAGTACTTC	CSAEIVETQYF
TRBV2	.	TRBJ1-1	.	TGTGGGGTGGGCGAGACTGAAGCTTTCTTT	CGVGETEAFF
TRBV7-9	.	TRBJ2-7	.	TGTGCCAGCAGCTTAATCTCCCAATACGAGCAGTACTTC	CASSLISQYEQYF
TRBV12-5	.	TRBJ2-1	.	TGTGCTAGTGGCTCCTACAATGAGCAGTTCTTC	CASGSYNEQFF
TRBV20-1	TRBD1	TRBJ2-1	.	TGCAGTGCCCCGGGACAGATCAATGAGCAGTTCTTC	CSAPGQINEQFF
TRBV7-2	TRBD1	TRBJ2-1	.	TGTGCCAGCATGGGACAGACTCGCTACAATGAGCAGTTCTTC	CASMGQTRYNEQFF